This entry lists 30 T cell receptor beta chains sequenced from one sample in a study of blood T cell repertoires in COVID-19. TCRdb's copy holds only in-frame clones and misses some; the assay was immunoSEQ multiplex PCR. The table lists about 260,000 clones, roughly 83% of them singletons. The source material was PBMCs or T cells enriched from blood (not recorded which). The receptors stem from a woman aged 50 to 60 who had recovered from COVID-19.

V usage is TRBV7-2 and J usage is TRBJ2-5; no clear D. This CDR3 has 14 amino acids. Germline V gives CDR1 SGHTA, CDR2 FQGNSA. Trimming shortened V by 2 bases and J by 1 base, and 8 bases separated the two germline ends. The CDR3 here is CASSLFRGQETQYF. DNA for the CDR3: TGTGCCAGCAGCTTATTTCGAGGCCAAGAGACCCAGTACTTC.

The chain uses TRBV18 and TRBJ1-5; D is possibly TRBD1 (6 bases). The V and J ends lost 4 bases and 4 bases respectively, with 14 bases between them. The CDR3 is 15 amino acids. The germline V gene encodes CDR1 KGHSH and CDR2 LQKENI. The CDR3 spells CASSLRDGQNQPQHF. CDR3 nucleotides: TGTGCCAGCTCACTCCGGGACGGACAGAATCAGCCCCAGCATTTT.

The chain combines TRBV7-9 with TRBJ1-5, with 7 bases that match TRBD1. Per the germline V gene, CDR1 is SEHNR and CDR2 is FQNEAQ (reference sequence). V was pared by 6 bases and J by 4 bases, with 0 bases of the junction left unmatched. CDR3 length: 12 amino acids. CDR3 sequence: CASRQGNQPQHF. Here the CDR3 DNA reads TGTGCCAGCAGACAGGGGAATCAGCCCCAGCATTTT.

The V gene is TRBV6-5, the J gene TRBJ2-1, with D uncertain. The CDR3 runs to 14 residues. V dropped 8 bases and J dropped 5 bases, with 16 bases sitting between them. The germline V gene encodes CDR1 MNHEY and CDR2 SVGAGI. The CDR3, as DNA: TGTGCCAGCCAGGCAGACCCTACACACAATGAGCAGTTCTTC. The encoded protein is CASQADPTHNEQFF.

V and J are TRBV27 and TRBJ1-1; D not resolved. This CDR3 comprises 16 residues. V was trimmed by 5 bases and J by 10 bases, leaving 26 bases between them. CDR1 and CDR2 from the germline V gene are MNHEY and SMNVEV (reference sequence). CDR3 sequence reads: CASSATDERLRLGAFF. CDR3 nucleotide sequence: TGTGCCAGCAGTGCGACGGACGAGCGACTAAGATTAGGAGCTTTCTTT.

The gene calls are TRBV7-9 and TRBJ2-2, with D tentatively TRBD1 (5 bases). Germline assignment: CDR1 SEHNR and CDR2 FQNEAQ (reference sequence). This CDR3 is 16 amino acids long. V was cut by 4 bases and J by 6 bases, with 18 bases left in between. The CDR3 DNA reads TGTGCCAGCAGCTACCGACAGAATTTTTTGTCCGGGGAGCTGTTTTTT. It yields the protein CASSYRQNFLSGELFF. Variable domain in full (rest from reference TRBV7-9 and TRBJ2-2): DTGVSQNPRHKITKRGQNVTFRCDPISEHNRLYWYRQTLGQGPEFLTYFQNEAQLEKSRLLSDRFSAERPKGSFSTLEIQRTEQGDSAMYLCASSYRQNFLSGELFFGEGSRLTVL.

The chain is built from TRBV27 and TRBJ1-5; perhaps TRBD1 as D (6 bases). Trimming pared 8 bases from V and 0 bases from J, leaving 11 bases between. This CDR3 has 14 amino acids. From germline, CDR1 is MNHEY and CDR2 SMNVEV (reference sequence). CDR3 residues: CASGGSYSNQPQHF. The CDR3 DNA follows: TGTGCCAGCGGGGGCAGTTATAGCAATCAGCCCCAGCATTTT.

The rearrangement uses TRBV2 and TRBJ1-5; 9 bases line up with TRBD1. Germline CDR1 is SNHLY and CDR2 is FYNNEI. This CDR3 contains 14 residues. Trimming cost V 4 bases and J 7 bases; bases outside gene matches: 5. The CDR3 spells CASSGGTGPQPQHF. CDR3 sequence (DNA): TGTGCCAGCAGTGGGGGGACAGGGCCCCAGCCCCAGCATTTT.

The genes are TRBV6-2 or TRBV6-3 and TRBJ2-1; 12 bases line up with TRBD2. The trim removed 5 bases at V and 5 bases at J, leaving 7 bases unmatched. CDR3 size: 16 residues. The V gene's germline CDR1 is MNHEY and CDR2 SVGEGT. CDR3 sequence: CASSPWTSGKDNEQFF. CDR3 nucleotide sequence: TGTGCCAGCAGTCCGTGGACTAGCGGGAAAGACAATGAGCAGTTCTTC.

The J gene is TRBJ1-3, the V gene TRBV7-8, with 7 nucleotides matching TRBD1. The CDR3 is 17 residues long. V trimming: 0 bases; J trimming: 0 bases; junction bases outside the gene matches: 5. From germline, CDR1 is SGHVS and CDR2 FQNEAQ. The DNA for the CDR3 is TGTGCCAGCAGCTTAGCGGTCAGGGGGAGCTCTGGAAACACCATATATTTT. Encoded protein: CASSLAVRGSSGNTIYF.

This clone was seen only once. The chain links TRBV11-3 to TRBJ2-1; TRBD1 agrees at 8 bases. Germline CDR1 reads SGHNT; CDR2 reads YENEEA. V lost 6 bases to trimming and J lost 6 bases; unmatched junction nucleotides: 10. CDR3 size: 15 residues. The CDR3: CASSSDRVGGNEQFF. CDR3 bases: TGTGCCAGCAGTTCGGACAGGGTAGGGGGCAATGAGCAGTTCTTC.

This chain joins TRBV28 and TRBJ1-2; TRBD1 matches at 9 bases. The CDR3 sequence is 18 residues long. Germline trimming cut 6 bases from V and 3 bases from J; bases unmatched to any gene: 17. The V gene's germline CDR1 is MDHEN and CDR2 SYDVKM. The DNA of the CDR3 is TGTGCCAGCAGCCCCGGGGGCACAGGGGGCCGGTTCGACTATGGCTACACCTTC. Translated: CASSPGGTGGRFDYGYTF.

The chain joins TRBV5-5 to TRBJ1-2; D not certain. Trimming took off 1 base at V and 0 bases at J, with 10 bases between the two ends. The germline V gene has CDR1 SGHKS and CDR2 YYEKEE (reference sequence). The CDR3 length is 15 residues. CDR3 coding DNA: TGTGCCAGCAGCTTGTCCGGCGGAGCTAACTATGGCTACACCTTC. Residues: CASSLSGGANYGYTF. Drawing the rest from reference TRBV5-5 and TRBJ1-2, the complete variable domain is DAGVTQSPTHLIKTRGQQVTLRCSPISGHKSVSWYQQVLGQGPQFIFQYYEKEERGRGNFPDRFSARQFPNYSSELNVNALLLGDSALYLCASSLSGGANYGYTFGSGTRLTVV.

This clone has only a few counts. The chain carries TRBV5-6 and TRBJ2-6; tentatively, D is TRBD2 (7 bases). Per the germline V gene, CDR1 is SGHDT and CDR2 is YYEEEE. The ends were cut back, 6 bases at V and 3 bases at J, with 16 bases in the middle. The CDR3 runs to 16 residues. The CDR3 reads CASTKRGARGANVLTF. The DNA for the CDR3 is TGTGCCAGCACCAAACGGGGGGCGCGTGGGGCCAACGTCCTGACTTTC.

This rearrangement joins TRBV4-1 to TRBJ2-7; 7 nucleotides match TRBD1. Germline-derived CDR1 and CDR2 are MGHRA and YSYEKL. Trimming removed 2 bases from V and 2 bases from J; junction bases left unmatched: 3. The CDR3 spans 14 residues. CDR3 DNA: TGCGCCAGCAGCCAATGGGACAGACCCTACGAGCAGTACTTC. Protein: CASSQWDRPYEQYF.

The rearrangement uses TRBV7-2 and TRBJ2-5; 8 nucleotides match TRBD2. Germline V gene sequence: CDR1 SGHTA, CDR2 FQGNSA. V was clipped by 3 bases and J by 5 bases; unmatched bases: 8. This CDR3 region has 15 residues. CDR3 in DNA: TGTGCCAGCAGCTTGGGACTAGGGCGGTCCGAGACCCAGTACTTC. It specifies CASSLGLGRSETQYF.

The chain employs TRBV7-9 and TRBJ1-2; D is perhaps TRBD1 (6 bases). In germline, CDR1 is SEHNR, CDR2 FQNEAQ (reference sequence). The CDR3 runs 14 residues. The V gene lost 4 bases and the J gene lost 2 bases, with 11 bases spanning the gap. The CDR3 DNA reads TGTGCCAGCAGCTCCAGGACAGTAAACTATGGCTACACCTTC. Residues: CASSSRTVNYGYTF.

The V and J genes are TRBV4-2 and TRBJ1-4, with a weak D call TRBD1 (6 bases). This CDR3 has 17 amino acids. The V end was cut by 0 bases, the J end by 6 bases, with 17 bases between. Germline V gives CDR1 LGHNA, CDR2 YNFKEQ. The chain's CDR3 is CASSQDKARQGYEKLFF. The CDR3 DNA is TGTGCCAGCAGCCAAGATAAGGCCCGCCAGGGGTATGAAAAACTGTTTTTT.

The chain has TRBV5-4 and TRBJ1-2; D unresolved. This CDR3 has 16 residues. V lost 0 bases, J lost 0 bases, and 12 bases lay in between. The V gene's germline CDR1 is SGHNT and CDR2 YYREEE (reference sequence). The CDR3 nucleotides read TGTGCCAGCAGCTTGGTATCAGTGTCACCTAACTATGGCTACACCTTC. This gives the protein CASSLVSVSPNYGYTF.

The rearrangement links TRBV18 to TRBJ1-2; D is undetermined. V lost 3 bases and J 2 bases, leaving 4 bases between the germline ends. CDR1 KGHSH and CDR2 LQKENI come from the germline V gene. The CDR3 runs 12 residues. CDR3 DNA sequence: TGTGCCAGCTCACCGGGCAACTATGGCTACACCTTC. This codes for CASSPGNYGYTF.

This chain uses TRBV29-1 with TRBJ1-2; a possible D gene is TRBD1 (5 bases). V shed 6 bases and J shed 2 bases, with 7 bases lying between them. This CDR3 is 11 amino acids long. Germline values: CDR1 SQVTM, CDR2 ANQGSEA. The CDR3 DNA is TGCAGCGTGGACACGAACTATGGCTACACCTTC. Its translation: CSVDTNYGYTF.

The genes are TRBV4-3 and TRBJ2-7; possible D gene TRBD2, 7 bases. The ends were cut back, 0 bases at V and 4 bases at J, with 13 bases in the middle. The germline V gene encodes CDR1 LGHNA and CDR2 YSLEER. The CDR3 spans 15 residues. The CDR3 reads CASSQEPGGPYEQYF. CDR3 DNA: TGCGCCAGCAGCCAAGAACCGGGGGGCCCGTACGAGCAGTACTTC.

The chain is built from TRBV7-2 and TRBJ2-7; D possibly corresponds to TRBD2 (6 bases). The germline CDR1 and CDR2 sequences are SGHTA and FQGNSA. V was pared by 6 bases and J by 7 bases, with 19 bases between. CDR3 length: 14 residues. CDR3 region: CASSSSVGQGEQYF. The CDR3 coding sequence is TGTGCCAGCAGTTCTAGCGTGGGGCAGGGAGAGCAGTACTTC.

This chain uses TRBV21-1 with TRBJ1-5; TRBD1, as called in the table, went unchecked against the DNA. TRBV21-1 is described as a pseudogene. The CDR3 contains 16 residues. As DNA, the CDR3 is TGTGCCAGCAGCAAAGAAGGCAGGGGGCTTTCTCAGCCCCAGCATTTT. Its translation is CASSKEGRGLSQPQHF.

The rearrangement joins TRBV27 to TRBJ2-7, with 8 bases identical to TRBD2. The CDR3 loop spans 14 amino acids. In germline, CDR1 is MNHEY, CDR2 SMNVEV (reference sequence). Trimming cost V 3 bases and J 5 bases; bases outside gene matches: 6. The CDR3 DNA reads as TGTGCCAGCAGTTTCGGGACTAGTGGGGACGAGCAGTACTTC. This codes for CASSFGTSGDEQYF.

The rearrangement joins TRBV4-2 to TRBJ2-7; perhaps TRBD2 as D (6 bases). The CDR3 totals 15 residues. Germline assignment: CDR1 LGHNA and CDR2 YNFKEQ. V was clipped by 0 bases and J by 7 bases, with 16 bases between them. DNA for the CDR3: TGTGCCAGCAGCCAAGACGGGGCGGGATGGGCTGAGCAGTACTTC. Translation: CASSQDGAGWAEQYF.

The chain couples TRBV6-2 or TRBV6-3 to TRBJ2-5; 9 positions match TRBD2. The germline V gene encodes CDR1 MNHEY and CDR2 SVGEGT. The length of the CDR3 is 16 residues. V lost 2 bases, J lost 1 base, and 5 bases stayed unmatched. In DNA form, the CDR3 reads TGTGCCAGCAGTTACCCCCAGCGGGGGGTCCAAGAGACCCAGTACTTC. Translating gives CASSYPQRGVQETQYF.

The J gene is TRBJ1-1, the V gene TRBV18, with TRBD1 matching 7 bases. The CDR3 extends over 13 amino acids. After removal of 3 bases from V and 7 bases from J, the junction contained 5 bases not matched to a gene. Germline V CDR1 and CDR2: KGHSH, LQKENI. CDR3 sequence: CASSPGTGDEAFF. The CDR3, as DNA: TGTGCCAGCTCACCGGGAACAGGGGATGAAGCTTTCTTT.

The rearrangement joins TRBV11-3 to TRBJ2-4; D ambiguous. With 1 base removed from V and 9 bases from J, the gap between germline ends came to 7 bases. Per the germline V gene, CDR1 is SGHNT and CDR2 is YENEEA. The CDR3 is 12 residues long. CDR3 bases: TGTGCCAGCAGCTTAGGCCGGTTCATTCAGTACTTC. This sequence encodes CASSLGRFIQYF.

The chain employs TRBV30 and TRBJ1-6; D remains unclear. Trimming shortened V by 4 bases and J by 16 bases, and 20 bases separated the two germline ends. Germline loops: CDR1 GTSNPN, CDR2 SVGIG (reference sequence). The CDR3 consists of 13 residues. CDR3 residues: CAWMSPLAHWLHF. The CDR3 DNA sequence: TGTGCCTGGATGTCCCCGCTAGCCCACTGGCTCCACTTT.